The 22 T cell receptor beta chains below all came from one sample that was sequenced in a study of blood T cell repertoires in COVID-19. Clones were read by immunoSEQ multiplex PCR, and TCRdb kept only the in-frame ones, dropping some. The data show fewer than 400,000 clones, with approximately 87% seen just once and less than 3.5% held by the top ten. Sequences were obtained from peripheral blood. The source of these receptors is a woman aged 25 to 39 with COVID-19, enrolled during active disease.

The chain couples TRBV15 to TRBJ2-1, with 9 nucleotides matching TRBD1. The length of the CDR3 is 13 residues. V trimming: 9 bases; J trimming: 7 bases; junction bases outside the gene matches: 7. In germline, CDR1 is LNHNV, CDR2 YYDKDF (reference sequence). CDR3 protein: CATGTGIFNEQFF. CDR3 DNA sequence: TGTGCCACTGGGACAGGGATTTTTAATGAGCAGTTCTTC.

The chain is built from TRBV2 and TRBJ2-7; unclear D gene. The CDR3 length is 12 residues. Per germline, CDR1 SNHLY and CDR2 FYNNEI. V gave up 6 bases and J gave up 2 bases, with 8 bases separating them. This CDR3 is CASRGLTYEQYF. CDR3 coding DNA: TGTGCCAGCAGGGGCCTTACCTACGAGCAGTACTTC.

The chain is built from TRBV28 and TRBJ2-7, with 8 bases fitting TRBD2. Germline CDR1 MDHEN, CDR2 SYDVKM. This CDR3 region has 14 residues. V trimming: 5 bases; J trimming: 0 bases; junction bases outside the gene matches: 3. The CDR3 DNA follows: TGTGCCAGCAGTCAAGCGGGAGCCTCCTACGAGCAGTACTTC. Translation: CASSQAGASYEQYF.

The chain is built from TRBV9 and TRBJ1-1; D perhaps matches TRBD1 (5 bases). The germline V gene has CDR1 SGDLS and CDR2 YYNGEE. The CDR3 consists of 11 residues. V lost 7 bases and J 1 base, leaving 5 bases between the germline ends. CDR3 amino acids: CASGANTEAFF. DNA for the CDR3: TGTGCCAGCGGGGCGAACACTGAAGCTTTCTTT.

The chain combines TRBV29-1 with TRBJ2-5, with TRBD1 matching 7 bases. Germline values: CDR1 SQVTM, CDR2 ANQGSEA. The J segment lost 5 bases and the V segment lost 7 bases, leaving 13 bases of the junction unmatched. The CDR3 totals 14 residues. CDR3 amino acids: CSGQGVGPGETQYF. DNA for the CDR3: TGCAGCGGACAGGGTGTAGGCCCTGGGGAGACCCAGTACTTC.

In DNA form, the CDR3 reads TGTGCCAGCAGCGGAGAAGGACAGGGGGCTCGGGGCTACACCTTC. It encodes CASSGEGQGARGYTF. The chain employs TRBV9 and TRBJ1-2; 11 nucleotides match TRBD1. Trimming at V came to 3 bases and at J to 8 bases, leaving 9 bases not matched to a gene. Germline V CDR1 and CDR2: SGDLS, YYNGEE. This CDR3 spans 15 amino acids.

CDR3 amino acids: CASSQDGQGGNTIYF. In DNA, the CDR3 is TGCGCCAGCAGCCAAGACGGACAGGGGGGAAACACCATATATTTT. The chain couples TRBV4-1 to TRBJ1-3; 9 nucleotides agree with TRBD1. Germline assignment: CDR1 MGHRA and CDR2 YSYEKL. V was clipped by 0 bases and J by 4 bases; unmatched bases: 1. The CDR3 covers 15 residues.

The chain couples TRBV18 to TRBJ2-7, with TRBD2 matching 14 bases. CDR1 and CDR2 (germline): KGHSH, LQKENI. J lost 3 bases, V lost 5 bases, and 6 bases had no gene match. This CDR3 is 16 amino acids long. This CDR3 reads CASSAYGTSGSYEQYF. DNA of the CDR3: TGTGCCAGCTCAGCCTACGGGACTAGCGGGAGCTACGAGCAGTACTTC.

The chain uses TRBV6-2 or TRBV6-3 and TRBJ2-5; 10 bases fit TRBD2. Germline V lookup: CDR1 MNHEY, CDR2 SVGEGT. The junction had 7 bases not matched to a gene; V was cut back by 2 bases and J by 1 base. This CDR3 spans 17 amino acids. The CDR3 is CASSYERTSGPQETQYF. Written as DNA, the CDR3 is TGTGCCAGCAGTTACGAGCGGACTAGCGGCCCCCAAGAGACCCAGTACTTC.

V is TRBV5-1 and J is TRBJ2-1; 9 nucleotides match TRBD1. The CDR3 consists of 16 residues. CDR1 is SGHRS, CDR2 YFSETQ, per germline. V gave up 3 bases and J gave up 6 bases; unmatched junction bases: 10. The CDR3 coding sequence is TGCGCCAGCAGCTCCGCACAGGGGGCGCTGGGCAATGAGCAGTTCTTC. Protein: CASSSAQGALGNEQFF.

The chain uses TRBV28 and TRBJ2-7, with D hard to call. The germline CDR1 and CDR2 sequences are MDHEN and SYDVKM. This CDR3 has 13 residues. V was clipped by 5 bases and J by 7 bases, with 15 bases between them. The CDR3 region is CASSPKHPWEQYF. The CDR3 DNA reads TGTGCCAGCAGTCCAAAACACCCATGGGAGCAGTACTTC.

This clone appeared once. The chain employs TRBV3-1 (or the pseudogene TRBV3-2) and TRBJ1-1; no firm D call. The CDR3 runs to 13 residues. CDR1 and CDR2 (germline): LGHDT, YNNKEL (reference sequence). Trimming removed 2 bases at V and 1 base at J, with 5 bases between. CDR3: CASSQIQNTEAFF. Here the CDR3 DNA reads TGTGCCAGCAGCCAAATACAGAACACTGAAGCTTTCTTT.

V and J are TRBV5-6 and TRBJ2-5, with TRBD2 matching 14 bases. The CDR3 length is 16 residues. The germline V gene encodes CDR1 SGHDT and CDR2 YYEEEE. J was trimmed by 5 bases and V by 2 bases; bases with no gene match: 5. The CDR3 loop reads CASSFRLAGGGETQYF. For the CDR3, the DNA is TGTGCCAGCAGCTTCCGACTAGCGGGAGGGGGGGAGACCCAGTACTTC.

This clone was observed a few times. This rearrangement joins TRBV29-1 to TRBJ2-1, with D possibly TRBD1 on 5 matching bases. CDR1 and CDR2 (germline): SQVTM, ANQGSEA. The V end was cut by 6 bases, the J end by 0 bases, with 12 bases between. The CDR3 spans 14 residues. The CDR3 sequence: CSVSQGGSYNEQFF. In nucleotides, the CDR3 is TGCAGCGTGAGCCAGGGTGGCTCCTACAATGAGCAGTTCTTC.

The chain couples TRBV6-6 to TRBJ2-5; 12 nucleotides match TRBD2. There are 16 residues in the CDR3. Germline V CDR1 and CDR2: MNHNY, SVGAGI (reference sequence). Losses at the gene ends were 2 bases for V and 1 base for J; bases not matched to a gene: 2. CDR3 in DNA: TGTGCCAGCAGTTACGGGACTAGCGGGCCCCAAGAGACCCAGTACTTC. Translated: CASSYGTSGPQETQYF.

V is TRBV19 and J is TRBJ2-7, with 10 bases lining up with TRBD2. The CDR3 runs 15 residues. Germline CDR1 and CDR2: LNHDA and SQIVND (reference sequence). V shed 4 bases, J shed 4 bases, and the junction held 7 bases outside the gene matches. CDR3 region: CASSRTGTSAYEQYF. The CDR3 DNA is TGTGCCAGTAGTAGAACCGGGACTAGCGCGTACGAGCAGTACTTC.

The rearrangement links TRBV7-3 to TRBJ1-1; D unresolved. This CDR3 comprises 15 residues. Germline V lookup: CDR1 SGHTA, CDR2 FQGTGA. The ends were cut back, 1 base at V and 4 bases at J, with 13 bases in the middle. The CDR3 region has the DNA TGTGCCAGCAGCTTAAATCGGGGTGGTAGCACTGAAGCTTTCTTT. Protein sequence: CASSLNRGGSTEAFF.

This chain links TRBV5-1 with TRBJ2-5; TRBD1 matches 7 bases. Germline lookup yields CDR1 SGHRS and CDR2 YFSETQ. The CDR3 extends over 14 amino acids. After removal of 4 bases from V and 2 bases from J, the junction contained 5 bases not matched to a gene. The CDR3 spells CASSGGQIQETQYF. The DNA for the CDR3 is TGCGCCAGCAGCGGGGGACAGATTCAAGAGACCCAGTACTTC.

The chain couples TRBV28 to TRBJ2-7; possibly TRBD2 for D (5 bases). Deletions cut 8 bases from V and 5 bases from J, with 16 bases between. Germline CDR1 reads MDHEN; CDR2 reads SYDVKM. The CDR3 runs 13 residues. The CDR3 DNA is TGTGCCAGCTCCAACGGGAAGGCCCACGAGCAGTACTTC. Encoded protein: CASSNGKAHEQYF.

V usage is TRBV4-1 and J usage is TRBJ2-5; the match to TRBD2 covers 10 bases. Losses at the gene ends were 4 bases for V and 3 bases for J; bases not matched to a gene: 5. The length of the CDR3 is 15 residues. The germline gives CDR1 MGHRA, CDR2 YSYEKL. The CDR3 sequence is CASSLVTSGKETQYF. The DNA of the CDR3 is TGCGCCAGCAGCCTTGTCACTAGCGGGAAAGAGACCCAGTACTTC.

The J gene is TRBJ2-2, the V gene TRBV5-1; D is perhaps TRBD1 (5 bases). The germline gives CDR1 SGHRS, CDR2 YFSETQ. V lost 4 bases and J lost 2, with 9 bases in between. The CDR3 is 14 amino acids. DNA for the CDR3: TGCGCCAGCAGCGTGACAGATAACACCGGGGAGCTGTTTTTT. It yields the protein CASSVTDNTGELFF.

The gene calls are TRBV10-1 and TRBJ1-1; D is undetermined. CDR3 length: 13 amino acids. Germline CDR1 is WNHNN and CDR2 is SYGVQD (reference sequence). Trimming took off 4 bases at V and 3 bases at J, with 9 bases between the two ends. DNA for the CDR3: TGCGCCAGCAGTGTTGGCTTGGACACTGAAGCTTTCTTT. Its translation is CASSVGLDTEAFF.